The present TCR beta chain was sequenced within a study of cytotoxic CD8 clonotypes in ibrutinib-treated CLL. Libraries were prepared by immunoSEQ multiplex PCR; TCRdb keeps only in-frame clonotypes and omits some of them. The repertoire holds around 130,000 clones, with 84% as singletons. This clone appeared once. This clonotype was sampled from a human donor with chronic lymphocytic leukemia. Sample: PBMCs, taken after 24 months of ibrutinib treatment.

The CDR3 region is CASNQRAGGEQFF. DNA of the CDR3: TGTGCTAGTAACCAAAGGGCGGGGGGTGAGCAGTTCTTC. This sequence joins TRBV30 and TRBJ2-1; 8 bases agree with TRBD2. CDR1 and CDR2 from the germline V gene are GTSNPN and SVGIG (reference sequence). This CDR3 comprises 13 residues. Filled out from reference TRBV30 and TRBJ2-1, the complete variable domain reads SQTIHQWPATLVQPVGSPLSLECTVEGTSNPNLYWYRQAAGRGLQLLFYSVGIGQISSEVPQNLSASRPQDRQFILSSKKLLLSDSGFYLCASNQRAGGEQFFGPGTRLTVL.